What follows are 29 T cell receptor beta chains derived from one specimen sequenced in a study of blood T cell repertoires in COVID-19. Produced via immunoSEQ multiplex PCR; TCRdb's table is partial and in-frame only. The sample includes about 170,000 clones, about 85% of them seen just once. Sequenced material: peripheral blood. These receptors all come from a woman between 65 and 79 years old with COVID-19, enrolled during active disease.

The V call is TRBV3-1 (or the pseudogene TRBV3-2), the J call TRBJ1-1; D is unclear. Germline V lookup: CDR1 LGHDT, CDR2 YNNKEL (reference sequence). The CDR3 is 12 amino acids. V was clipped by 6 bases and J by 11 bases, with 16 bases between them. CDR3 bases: TGTGCCAGCAGGTTAGAGGGTGGGCCGGCTTTCTTT. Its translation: CASRLEGGPAFF.

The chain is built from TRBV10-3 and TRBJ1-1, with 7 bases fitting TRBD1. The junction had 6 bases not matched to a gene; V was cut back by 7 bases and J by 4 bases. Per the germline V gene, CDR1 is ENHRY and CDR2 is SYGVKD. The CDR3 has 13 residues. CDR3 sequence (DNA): TGTGCCATCACTTCGACAGGGATCACTGAAGCTTTCTTT. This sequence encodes CAITSTGITEAFF.

The DNA for the CDR3 is TGCGCCAGCAGTGGGCCGGCGGGGGGCCTCTACAATGAGCAGTTCTTC. Translated, it gives CASSGPAGGLYNEQFF. The rearrangement links TRBV10-1 to TRBJ2-1; the match to TRBD2 covers 8 bases. The J segment lost 3 bases and the V segment lost 4 bases, leaving 8 bases of the junction unmatched. CDR3 size: 16 residues. Germline lookup yields CDR1 WNHNN and CDR2 SYGVQD (reference sequence).

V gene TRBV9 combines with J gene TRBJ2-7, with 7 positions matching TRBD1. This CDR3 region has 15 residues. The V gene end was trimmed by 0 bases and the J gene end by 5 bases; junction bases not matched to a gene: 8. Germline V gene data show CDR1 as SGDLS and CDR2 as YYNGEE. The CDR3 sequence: CASSVGGGAIHEQYF. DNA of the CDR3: TGTGCCAGCAGCGTAGGAGGGGGCGCGATCCACGAGCAGTACTTC.

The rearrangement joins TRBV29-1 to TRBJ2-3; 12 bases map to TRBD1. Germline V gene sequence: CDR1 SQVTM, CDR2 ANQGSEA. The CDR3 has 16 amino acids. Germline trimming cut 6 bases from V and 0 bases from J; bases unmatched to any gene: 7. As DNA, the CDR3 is TGCAGCGTGCGCGGGACAGGGGGCAGGAGCACAGATACGCAGTATTTT. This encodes CSVRGTGGRSTDTQYF.

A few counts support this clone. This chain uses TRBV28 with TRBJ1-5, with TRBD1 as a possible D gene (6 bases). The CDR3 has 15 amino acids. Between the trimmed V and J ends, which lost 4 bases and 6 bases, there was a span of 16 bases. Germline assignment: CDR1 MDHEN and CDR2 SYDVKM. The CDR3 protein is CASSSATGIRQPQHF. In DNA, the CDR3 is TGTGCCAGCAGTTCAGCGACAGGAATCCGTCAGCCCCAGCATTTT.

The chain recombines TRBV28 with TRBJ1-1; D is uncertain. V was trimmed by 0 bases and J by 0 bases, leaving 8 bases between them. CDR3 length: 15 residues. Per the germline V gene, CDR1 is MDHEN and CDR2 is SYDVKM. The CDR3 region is CASSLWDSMNTEAFF. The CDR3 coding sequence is TGTGCCAGCAGTTTATGGGACTCCATGAACACTGAAGCTTTCTTT.

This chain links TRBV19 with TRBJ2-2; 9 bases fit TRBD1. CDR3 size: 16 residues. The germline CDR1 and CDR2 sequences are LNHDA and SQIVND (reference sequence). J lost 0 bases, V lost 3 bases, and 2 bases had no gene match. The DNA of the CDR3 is TGTGCCAGTAGTATCGGACAGGGGACGAACACCGGGGAGCTGTTTTTT. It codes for CASSIGQGTNTGELFF.

CDR3 in amino acids: CASSLLGTRGGYTF. Written as DNA, the CDR3 is TGTGCCAGCAGTTTATTGGGGACAAGAGGGGGCTACACCTTC. V is TRBV28 and J is TRBJ1-2, with a weak D call TRBD1 (6 bases). V lost 1 base, J lost 8 bases, and 14 bases lay in between. The germline gives CDR1 MDHEN, CDR2 SYDVKM. CDR3 length equals 14 residues.

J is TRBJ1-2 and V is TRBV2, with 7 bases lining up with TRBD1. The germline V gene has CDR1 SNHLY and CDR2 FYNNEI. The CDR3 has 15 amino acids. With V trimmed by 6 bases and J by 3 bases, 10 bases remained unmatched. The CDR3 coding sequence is TGTGCCAGCAGCCAATACAGGGGATCGGACTATGGCTACACCTTC. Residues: CASSQYRGSDYGYTF.

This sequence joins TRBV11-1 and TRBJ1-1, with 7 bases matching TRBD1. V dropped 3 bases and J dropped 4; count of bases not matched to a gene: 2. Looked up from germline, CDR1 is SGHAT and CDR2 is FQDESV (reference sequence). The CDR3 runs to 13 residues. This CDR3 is CASSFNRGTEAFF. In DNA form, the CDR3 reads TGTGCCAGCAGCTTTAACAGGGGCACTGAAGCTTTCTTT.

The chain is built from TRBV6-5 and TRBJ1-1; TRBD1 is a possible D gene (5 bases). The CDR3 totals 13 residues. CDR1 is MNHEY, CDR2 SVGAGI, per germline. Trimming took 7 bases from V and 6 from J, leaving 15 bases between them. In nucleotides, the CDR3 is TGTGCCAGCACTCGAGACAGCCCCCCTGAAGCTTTCTTT. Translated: CASTRDSPPEAFF.

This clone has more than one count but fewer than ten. The CDR3, as DNA: TGTGCCAGCAACGCAGGGTACTATGGCTACACCTTC. Translating gives CASNAGYYGYTF. V usage is TRBV28 and J usage is TRBJ1-2; TRBD1 might be the D (5 bases). The germline V gene has CDR1 MDHEN and CDR2 SYDVKM. V was trimmed by 7 bases and J by 3 bases, leaving 9 bases between them. The CDR3 has 12 amino acids.

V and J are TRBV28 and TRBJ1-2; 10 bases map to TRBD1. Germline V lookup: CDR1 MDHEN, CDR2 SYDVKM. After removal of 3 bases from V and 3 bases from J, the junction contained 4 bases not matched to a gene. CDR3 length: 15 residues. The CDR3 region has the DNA TGTGCCAGCAGTTTGACAGGGGGCTTTGACTATGGCTACACCTTC. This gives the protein CASSLTGGFDYGYTF.

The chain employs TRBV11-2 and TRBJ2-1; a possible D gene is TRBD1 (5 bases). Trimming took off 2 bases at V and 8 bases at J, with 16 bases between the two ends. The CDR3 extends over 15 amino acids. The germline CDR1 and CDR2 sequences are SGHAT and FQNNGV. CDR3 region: CASSLRRGALDEQFF. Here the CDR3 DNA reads TGTGCCAGCAGCTTAAGAAGGGGCGCATTGGATGAGCAGTTCTTC. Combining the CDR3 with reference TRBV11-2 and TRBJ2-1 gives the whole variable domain EAGVAQSPRYKIIEKRQSVAFWCNPISGHATLYWYQQILGQGPKLLIQFQNNGVVDDSQLPKDRFSAERLKGVDSTLKIQPAKLEDSAVYLCASSLRRGALDEQFFGPGTRLTVL.

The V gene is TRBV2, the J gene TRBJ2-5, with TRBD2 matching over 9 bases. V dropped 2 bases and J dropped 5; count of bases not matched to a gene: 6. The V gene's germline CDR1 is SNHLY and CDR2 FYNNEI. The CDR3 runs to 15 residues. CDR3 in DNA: TGTGCCAGCAGTGAACCGCGGGGGGGCGGCGAGACCCAGTACTTC. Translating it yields CASSEPRGGGETQYF.

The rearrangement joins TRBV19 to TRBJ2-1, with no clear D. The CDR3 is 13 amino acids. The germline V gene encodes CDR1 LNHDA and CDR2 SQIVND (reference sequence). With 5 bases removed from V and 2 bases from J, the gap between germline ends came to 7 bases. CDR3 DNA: TGTGCCAGTAGTTTCGGAGCCTACAATGAGCAGTTCTTC. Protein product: CASSFGAYNEQFF. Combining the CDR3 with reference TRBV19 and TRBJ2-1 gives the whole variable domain DGGITQSPKYLFRKEGQNVTLSCEQNLNHDAMYWYRQDPGQGLRLIYYSQIVNDFQKGDIAEGYSVSREKKESFPLTVTSAQKNPTAFYLCASSFGAYNEQFFGPGTRLTVL.

The CDR3 spells CASSPSSLTAGELFF. CDR3 bases: TGTGCCAGCAGCCCTAGTTCCCTCACGGCCGGGGAGCTGTTTTTT. This chain links TRBV3-1 (or the pseudogene TRBV3-2) with TRBJ2-2; D call uncertain. Germline-derived CDR1 and CDR2 are LGHDT and YNNKEL (reference sequence). V was shortened by 4 bases and J by 6 bases, with 15 bases between the two germline ends. There are 15 residues in the CDR3.

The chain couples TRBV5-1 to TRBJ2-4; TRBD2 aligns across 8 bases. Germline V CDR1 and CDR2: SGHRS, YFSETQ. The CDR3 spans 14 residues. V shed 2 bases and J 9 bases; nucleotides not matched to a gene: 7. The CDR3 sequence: CASSFGGARSIQYF. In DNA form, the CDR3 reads TGCGCCAGCAGCTTCGGGGGGGCCAGAAGCATTCAGTACTTC. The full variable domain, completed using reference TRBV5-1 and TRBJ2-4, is KAGVTQTPRYLIKTRGQQVTLSCSPISGHRSVSWYQQTPGQGLQFLFEYFSETQRNKGNFPGRFSGRQFSNSRSEMNVSTLELGDSALYLCASSFGGARSIQYFGAGTRLSVL.

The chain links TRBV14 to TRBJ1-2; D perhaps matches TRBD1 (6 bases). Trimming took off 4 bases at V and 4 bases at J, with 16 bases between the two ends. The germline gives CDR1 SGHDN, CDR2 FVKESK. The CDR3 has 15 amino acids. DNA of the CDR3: TGTGCCAGCAGCCCTAGGCTAACAGGGACCTATGGCTACACCTTC. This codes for CASSPRLTGTYGYTF.

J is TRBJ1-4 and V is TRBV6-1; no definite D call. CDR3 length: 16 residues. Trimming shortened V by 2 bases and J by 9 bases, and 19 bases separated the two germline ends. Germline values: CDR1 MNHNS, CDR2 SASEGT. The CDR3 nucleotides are TGTGCCAGCAGTGAAAACCTCGGGCTCGTCGGGAAAAAACTGTTTTTT. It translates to CASSENLGLVGKKLFF.

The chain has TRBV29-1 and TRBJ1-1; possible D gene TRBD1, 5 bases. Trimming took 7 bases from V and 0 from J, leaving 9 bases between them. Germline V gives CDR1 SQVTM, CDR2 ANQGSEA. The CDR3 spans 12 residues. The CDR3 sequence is CSGRQMNTEAFF. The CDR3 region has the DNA TGCAGCGGCCGACAGATGAACACTGAAGCTTTCTTT.

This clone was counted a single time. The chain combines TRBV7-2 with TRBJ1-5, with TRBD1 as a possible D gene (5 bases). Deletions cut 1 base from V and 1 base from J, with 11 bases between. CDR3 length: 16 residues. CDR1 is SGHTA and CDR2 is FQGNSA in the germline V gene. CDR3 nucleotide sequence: TGTGCCAGCAGCTTAGGGGCAGGGTGGAGCAATCAGCCCCAGCATTTT. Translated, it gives CASSLGAGWSNQPQHF.

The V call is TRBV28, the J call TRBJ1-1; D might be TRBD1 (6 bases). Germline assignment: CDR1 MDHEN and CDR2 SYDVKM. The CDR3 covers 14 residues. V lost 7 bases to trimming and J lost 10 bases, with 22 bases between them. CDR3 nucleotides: TGTGCCAGCACCCTGACAGGCCAACCTGGGAGAGCTTTCTTT. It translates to CASTLTGQPGRAFF.

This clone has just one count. The CDR3 nucleotides are TGCGCCAGCAGCTCGACAGGGGATCCCCAAGAGACCCAGTACTTC. It codes for CASSSTGDPQETQYF. This chain joins TRBV5-1 and TRBJ2-5; 8 bases match TRBD1. The CDR3 is 15 amino acids. CDR1 SGHRS and CDR2 YFSETQ come from the germline V gene. J was trimmed by 1 base and V by 3 bases; bases with no gene match: 5. Full variable domain (missing parts from reference TRBV5-1 and TRBJ2-5): KAGVTQTPRYLIKTRGQQVTLSCSPISGHRSVSWYQQTPGQGLQFLFEYFSETQRNKGNFPGRFSGRQFSNSRSEMNVSTLELGDSALYLCASSSTGDPQETQYFGPGTRLLVL.

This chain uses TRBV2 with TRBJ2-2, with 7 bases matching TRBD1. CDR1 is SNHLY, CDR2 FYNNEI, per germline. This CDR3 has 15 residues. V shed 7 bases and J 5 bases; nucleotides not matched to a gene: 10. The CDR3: CASKGTDRLTGELFF. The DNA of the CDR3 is TGTGCCAGCAAGGGGACGGACAGGTTGACCGGGGAGCTGTTTTTT.

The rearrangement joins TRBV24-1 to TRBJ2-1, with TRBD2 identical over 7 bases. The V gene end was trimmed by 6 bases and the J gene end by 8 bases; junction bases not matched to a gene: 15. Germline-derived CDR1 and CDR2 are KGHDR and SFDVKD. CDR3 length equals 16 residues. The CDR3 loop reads CATSYSGLPGGDEQFF. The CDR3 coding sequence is TGTGCCACCAGTTACTCGGGACTCCCGGGAGGAGATGAGCAGTTCTTC.

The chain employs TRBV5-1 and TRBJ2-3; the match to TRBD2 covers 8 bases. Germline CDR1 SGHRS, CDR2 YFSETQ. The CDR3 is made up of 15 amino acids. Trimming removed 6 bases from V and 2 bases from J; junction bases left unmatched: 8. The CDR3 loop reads CASTLAGGTTDTQYF. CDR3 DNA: TGCGCCAGCACCCTGGCGGGGGGTACCACAGATACGCAGTATTTT.

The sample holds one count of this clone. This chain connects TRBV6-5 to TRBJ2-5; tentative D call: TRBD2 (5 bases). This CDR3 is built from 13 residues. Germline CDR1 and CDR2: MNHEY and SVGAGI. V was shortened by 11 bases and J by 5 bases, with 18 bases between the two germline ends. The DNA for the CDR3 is TGTGCCTGCCGAGGGAGTATGAGTGAGACCCAGTACTTC. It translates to CACRGSMSETQYF.